Sequencing of this T cell receptor (beta chain) was carried out in a study of T cells after yellow fever vaccination. Trimming cost V 5 bases and J 4 bases, with 18 bases left between them. The CDR3 contains 16 residues. Germline CDR1 is SGHTA and CDR2 is FQGNSA. Using its own MiXCR run on the 5' RACE reads, TCRdb lists one record per CDR3 protein. The table has 500,000 to 700,000 distinct CDR3 sequences, 15% to 20% seen once. The TCR was taken from a man aged 25 to 40 who received the YFV17D yellow fever vaccine. The chain has TRBV7-2 and TRBJ2-1; a possible D gene is TRBD2 (6 bases). The starting material was PBMCs, obtained 15 days after the yellow fever booster vaccination. Here the CDR3 DNA reads TGTGCCAGCAGCGCAGTGGGGCGGGGAGGTTACAATGAGCAGTTCTTC. It encodes CASSAVGRGGYNEQFF.